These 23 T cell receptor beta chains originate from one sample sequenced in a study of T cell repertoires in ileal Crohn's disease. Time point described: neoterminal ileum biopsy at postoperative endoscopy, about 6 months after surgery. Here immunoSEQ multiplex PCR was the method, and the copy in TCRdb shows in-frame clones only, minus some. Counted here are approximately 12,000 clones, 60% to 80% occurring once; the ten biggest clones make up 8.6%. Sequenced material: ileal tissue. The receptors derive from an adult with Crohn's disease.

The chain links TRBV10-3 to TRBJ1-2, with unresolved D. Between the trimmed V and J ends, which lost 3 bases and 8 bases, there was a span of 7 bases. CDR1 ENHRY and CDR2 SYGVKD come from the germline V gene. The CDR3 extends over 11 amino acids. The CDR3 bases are TGTGCCATCAGTGAACTGACCGGCTACACCTTC. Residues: CAISELTGYTF.

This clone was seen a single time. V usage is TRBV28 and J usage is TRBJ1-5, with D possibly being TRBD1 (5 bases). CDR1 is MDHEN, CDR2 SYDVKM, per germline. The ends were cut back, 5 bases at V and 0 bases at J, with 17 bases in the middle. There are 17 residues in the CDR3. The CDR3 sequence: CASSPPPRVRSNQPQHF. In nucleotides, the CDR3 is TGTGCCAGCAGTCCTCCTCCCAGGGTTCGTAGCAATCAGCCCCAGCATTTT.

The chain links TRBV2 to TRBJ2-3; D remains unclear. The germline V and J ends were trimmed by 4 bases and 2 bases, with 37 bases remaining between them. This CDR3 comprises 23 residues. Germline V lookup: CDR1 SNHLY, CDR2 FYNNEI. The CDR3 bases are TGTGCCAGCAGTGCCATAGCAGAGTCGCCGGCCCCCGACCCACAGACTCTCACAGATACGCAGTATTTT. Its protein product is CASSAIAESPAPDPQTLTDTQYF.

The CDR3 bases are TGTGCCAGCAGATCACCGGGACAGGGATTCAAAGCTTTCTTT. Translating it yields CASRSPGQGFKAFF. The V gene is TRBV6-6, the J gene TRBJ1-1, with 9 bases that match TRBD1. CDR1 and CDR2 from the germline V gene are MNHNY and SVGAGI (reference sequence). The V gene end was trimmed by 6 bases and the J gene end by 9 bases; junction bases not matched to a gene: 11. The CDR3 is made up of 14 amino acids.

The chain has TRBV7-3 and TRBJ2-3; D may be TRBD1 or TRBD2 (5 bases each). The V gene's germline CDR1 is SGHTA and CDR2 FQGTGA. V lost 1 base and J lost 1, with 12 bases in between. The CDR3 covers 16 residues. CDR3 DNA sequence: TGTGCCAGCAGCTTAAACGGTGTGGGGGGCACAGATACGCAGTATTTT. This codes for CASSLNGVGGTDTQYF.

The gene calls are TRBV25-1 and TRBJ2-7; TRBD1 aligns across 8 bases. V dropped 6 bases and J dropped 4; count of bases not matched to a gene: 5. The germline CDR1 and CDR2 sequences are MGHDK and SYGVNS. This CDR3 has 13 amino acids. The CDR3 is CASRDRVLYEQYF. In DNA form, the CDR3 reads TGTGCCAGCAGGGACAGGGTTTTATACGAGCAGTACTTC.

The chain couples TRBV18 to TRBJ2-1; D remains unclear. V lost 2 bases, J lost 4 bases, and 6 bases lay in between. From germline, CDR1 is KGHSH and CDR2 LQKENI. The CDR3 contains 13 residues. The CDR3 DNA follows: TGTGCCAGCTCACCAATAAAATACAATGAGCAGTTCTTC. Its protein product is CASSPIKYNEQFF.

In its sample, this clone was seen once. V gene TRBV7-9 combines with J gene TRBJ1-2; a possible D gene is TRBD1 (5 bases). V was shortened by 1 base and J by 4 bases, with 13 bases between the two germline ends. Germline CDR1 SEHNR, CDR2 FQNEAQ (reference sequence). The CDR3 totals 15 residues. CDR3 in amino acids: CASSLDPGMGYGYTF. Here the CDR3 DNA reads TGTGCCAGCAGCTTAGATCCAGGGATGGGCTATGGCTACACCTTC. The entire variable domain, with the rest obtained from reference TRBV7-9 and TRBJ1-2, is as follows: DTGVSQNPRHKITKRGQNVTFRCDPISEHNRLYWYRQTLGQGPEFLTYFQNEAQLEKSRLLSDRFSAERPKGSFSTLEIQRTEQGDSAMYLCASSLDPGMGYGYTFGSGTRLTVV.

The CDR3 spells CASSPMGGPYNEQFF. CDR3 DNA: TGTGCCAGCAGCCCAATGGGGGGGCCCTACAATGAGCAGTTCTTC. The chain has TRBV5-4 and TRBJ2-1; tentative D call: TRBD2 (7 bases). Germline V lookup: CDR1 SGHNT, CDR2 YYREEE (reference sequence). CDR3 length equals 15 residues. Trimming shortened V by 4 bases and J by 2 bases, and 13 bases separated the two germline ends.

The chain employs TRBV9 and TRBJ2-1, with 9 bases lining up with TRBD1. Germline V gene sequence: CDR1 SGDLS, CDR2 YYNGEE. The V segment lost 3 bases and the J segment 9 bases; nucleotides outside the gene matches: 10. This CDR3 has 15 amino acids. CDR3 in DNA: TGTGCCAGCAGCGCCACAGGGGGCGGAGGGAGTGAGCAGTTCTTC. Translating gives CASSATGGGGSEQFF.

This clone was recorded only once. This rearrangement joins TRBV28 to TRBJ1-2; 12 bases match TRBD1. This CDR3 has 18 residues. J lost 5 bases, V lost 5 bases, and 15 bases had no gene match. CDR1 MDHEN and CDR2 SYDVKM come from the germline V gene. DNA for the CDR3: TGTGCCAGCAGTACCGCCGGGACAGGGGGCTCGGAAATATATGGCTACACCTTC. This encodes CASSTAGTGGSEIYGYTF.

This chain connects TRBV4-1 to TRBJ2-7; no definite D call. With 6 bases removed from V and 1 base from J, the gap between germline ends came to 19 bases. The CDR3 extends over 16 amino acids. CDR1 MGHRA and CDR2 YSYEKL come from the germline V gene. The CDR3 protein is CASSPGPQRGSYEQYF. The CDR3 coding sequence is TGCGCCAGCAGTCCCGGGCCCCAAAGAGGATCCTACGAGCAGTACTTC.

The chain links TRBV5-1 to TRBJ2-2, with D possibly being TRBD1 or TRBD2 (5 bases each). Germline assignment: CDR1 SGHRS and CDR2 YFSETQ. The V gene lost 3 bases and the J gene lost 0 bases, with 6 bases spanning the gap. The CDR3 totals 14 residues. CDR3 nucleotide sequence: TGCGCCAGCAGCTGGGGGTCGAACACCGGGGAGCTGTTTTTT. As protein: CASSWGSNTGELFF.

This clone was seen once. The CDR3 DNA sequence: TGTGCCAGCAGTGACCTCCGGGACTACGAGCAGTACTTC. It yields the protein CASSDLRDYEQYF. V gene TRBV2 combines with J gene TRBJ2-5; D is perhaps TRBD2 (5 bases). The end of the DNA fits TRBJ2-7 better, so the J call may be wrong. Germline assignment: CDR1 SNHLY and CDR2 FYNNEI. The CDR3 has 13 residues.

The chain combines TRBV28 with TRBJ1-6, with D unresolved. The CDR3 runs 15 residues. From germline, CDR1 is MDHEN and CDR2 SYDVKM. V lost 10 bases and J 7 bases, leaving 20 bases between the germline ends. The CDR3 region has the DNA TGTGCCACCCGCCGCCTAAGGTACGGAAATTCACCCCTCCACTTT. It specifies CATRRLRYGNSPLHF.

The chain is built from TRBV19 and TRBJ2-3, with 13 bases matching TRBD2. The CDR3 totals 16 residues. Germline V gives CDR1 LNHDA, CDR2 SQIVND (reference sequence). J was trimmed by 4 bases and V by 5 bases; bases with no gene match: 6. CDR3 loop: CASSDRLAGGADTQYF. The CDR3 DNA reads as TGTGCCAGTAGTGACCGACTAGCGGGGGGCGCAGATACGCAGTATTTT.

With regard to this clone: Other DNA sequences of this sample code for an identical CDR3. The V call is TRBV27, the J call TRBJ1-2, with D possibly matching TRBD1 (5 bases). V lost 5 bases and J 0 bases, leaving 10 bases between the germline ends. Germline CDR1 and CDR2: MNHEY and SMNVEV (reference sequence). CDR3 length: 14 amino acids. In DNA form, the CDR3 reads TGTGCCAGCAGTCGAAGGGGAGCTAACTATGGCTACACCTTC. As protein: CASSRRGANYGYTF.

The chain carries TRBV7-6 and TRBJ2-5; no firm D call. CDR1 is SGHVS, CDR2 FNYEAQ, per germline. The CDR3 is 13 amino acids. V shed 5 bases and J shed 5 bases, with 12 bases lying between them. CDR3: CASSPQIGETQYF. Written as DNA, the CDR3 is TGTGCCAGCAGCCCCCAAATAGGGGAGACCCAGTACTTC.

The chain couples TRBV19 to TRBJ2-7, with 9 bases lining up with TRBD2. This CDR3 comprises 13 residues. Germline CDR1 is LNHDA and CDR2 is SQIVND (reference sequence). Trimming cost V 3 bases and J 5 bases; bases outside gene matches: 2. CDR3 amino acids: CASSISGGHEQYF. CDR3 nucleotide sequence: TGTGCCAGTAGTATTAGCGGGGGCCACGAGCAGTACTTC.

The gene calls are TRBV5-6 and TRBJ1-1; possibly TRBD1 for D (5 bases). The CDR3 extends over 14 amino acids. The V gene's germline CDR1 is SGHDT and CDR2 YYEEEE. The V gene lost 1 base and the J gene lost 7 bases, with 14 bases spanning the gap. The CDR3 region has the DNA TGTGCCAGCAGCTTGTACCGGGGGTGGGGTGAAGCTTTCTTT. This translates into CASSLYRGWGEAFF.

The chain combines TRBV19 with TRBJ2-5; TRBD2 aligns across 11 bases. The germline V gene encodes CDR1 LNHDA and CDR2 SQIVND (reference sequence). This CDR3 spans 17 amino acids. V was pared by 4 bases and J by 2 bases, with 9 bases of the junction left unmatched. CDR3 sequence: CASSTSFGTSGQETQYF. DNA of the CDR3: TGTGCCAGTAGTACCAGCTTTGGGACTAGCGGACAAGAGACCCAGTACTTC. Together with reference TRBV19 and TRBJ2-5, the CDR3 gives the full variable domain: DGGITQSPKYLFRKEGQNVTLSCEQNLNHDAMYWYRQDPGQGLRLIYYSQIVNDFQKGDIAEGYSVSREKKESFPLTVTSAQKNPTAFYLCASSTSFGTSGQETQYFGPGTRLLVL.

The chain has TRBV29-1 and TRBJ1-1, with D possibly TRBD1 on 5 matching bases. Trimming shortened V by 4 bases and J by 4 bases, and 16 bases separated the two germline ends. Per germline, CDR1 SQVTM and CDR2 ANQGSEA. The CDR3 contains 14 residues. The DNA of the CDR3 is TGCAGCGTTGCGCATGGCAGGGAGGGCACTGAAGCTTTCTTT. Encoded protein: CSVAHGREGTEAFF.

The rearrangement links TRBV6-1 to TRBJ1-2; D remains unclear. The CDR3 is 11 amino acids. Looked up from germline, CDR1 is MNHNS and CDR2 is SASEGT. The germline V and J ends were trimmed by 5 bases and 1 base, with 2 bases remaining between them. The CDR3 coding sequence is TGTGCCAGCAGTTATAACTATGGCTACACCTTC. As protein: CASSYNYGYTF.